Shown below are 4 T cell receptor beta chains from a single sample sequenced in a study of T cells in tuberculosis. Method: immunoSEQ multiplex PCR; TCRdb's copy keeps in-frame clones and lacks some. The data contain under 40,000 clones, less than 95% of them singletons. The material sequenced was PBMCs. These receptors were taken from a donor between 10 and 35 years old with latent tuberculosis or without tuberculosis infection.

This rearrangement joins TRBV29-1 to TRBJ1-3; D call uncertain. CDR1 is SQVTM and CDR2 is ANQGSEA in the germline V gene. V was clipped by 7 bases and J by 2 bases, with 18 bases between them. This CDR3 region has 15 residues. The CDR3 is CSAPGGKFTGNTIYF. The CDR3 DNA sequence: TGCAGCGCCCCCGGCGGGAAATTCACTGGAAACACCATATATTTT.

This clone was observed once. V is TRBV5-1 and J is TRBJ2-7, with 8 bases aligning to TRBD2. This CDR3 region has 15 residues. Trimming took 7 bases from V and 7 from J; bases not matched to a gene: 16. The germline V gene encodes CDR1 SGHRS and CDR2 YFSETQ. CDR3 protein: CASCKGSGELGEQYF. CDR3 coding DNA: TGCGCCAGCTGTAAGGGTAGCGGGGAATTAGGGGAGCAGTACTTC.

The rearrangement uses TRBV15 and TRBJ2-3; D is possibly TRBD1 (5 bases). Trimming pared 6 bases from V and 0 bases from J, leaving 16 bases between. In germline, CDR1 is LNHNV, CDR2 YYDKDF (reference sequence). This CDR3 has 16 amino acids. The DNA of the CDR3 is TGTGCCACCAGGGAACACGGCAGGGCTAGCACAGATACGCAGTATTTT. As protein: CATREHGRASTDTQYF.

This clone was detected only once. The chain combines TRBV2 with TRBJ2-3, with 11 bases identical to TRBD2. V was pared by 4 bases and J by 0 bases, with 3 bases of the junction left unmatched. Germline V gene sequence: CDR1 SNHLY, CDR2 FYNNEI. The CDR3 consists of 16 residues. For the CDR3, the DNA is TGTGCCAGCAGTGGCGCTAGCGGGAGGAGCACAGATACGCAGTATTTT. Translated, it gives CASSGASGRSTDTQYF.